This T cell receptor beta chain comes out of a study of OX40 agonist ivuxolimab in advanced cancers. Clones were read by immunoSEQ multiplex PCR, and TCRdb kept only the in-frame ones, dropping some. The sample contains tens of thousands of clones, about 89% of which appear only once. The material sequenced was CD4+ or CD8+ T cells sorted from blood, taken in a trial of the OX40 agonist ivuxolimab. The origin of this receptor is an adult with an advanced solid tumor such as melanoma, head and neck, liver or kidney cancer.

The CDR3 sequence: CASSQGDGQGASQPQHF. The CDR3 nucleotides read TGCGCCAGCAGCCAAGGGGATGGACAGGGGGCTAGTCAGCCCCAGCATTTT. This rearrangement joins TRBV4-1 to TRBJ1-5, with 11 bases lining up with TRBD1. Germline V gene lookup returns CDR1 MGHRA and CDR2 YSYEKL. The trim removed 1 base at V and 6 bases at J, leaving 8 bases unmatched. The CDR3 has 17 residues.